A selection of T cell receptor beta chains follows, all from one sample in a study of response to subunit inactivated influenza vaccine. TCRdb called the RT-PCR reads again in MiXCR, with one record for every CDR3 protein. The sample shows 650,000 to 700,000 distinct CDR3 sequences, about a sixth of them seen only once. Sequencing was performed on PBMCs from blood, taken less than 13 days after vaccination. These receptors came from a man over 45 who received an inactivated influenza vaccine. Both conserved end residues are trimmed from each CDR3. Clone sizes are given selectively: once, few, many, or a class where the clone is expanded.

clone_size: few; v_call: TRBV4-3; cdr3_aa: ASSQKSSYNSPLH
clone_size: few; v_call: TRBV5-1; cdr3_aa: ASSSGTGGSYNEQF
clone_size: few; v_call: TRBV4-3; cdr3_aa: ASSQDVSGEISQF
clone_size: few; v_call: TRBV12-3/TRBV12-4; cdr3_aa: ASRSGQGGQPQH
clone_size: .; v_call: TRBV3-1; cdr3_aa: ASSQDFAGGMAYEQY
clone_size: .; v_call: TRBV5-1; cdr3_aa: ASSADMGETQY
clone_size: few; v_call: TRBV7-2; cdr3_aa: ASSLSGRTSIQTQY
clone_size: few; v_call: TRBV7-9; cdr3_aa: ASSERLYEQY
clone_size: .; v_call: TRBV12-3/TRBV12-4; cdr3_aa: ASTGSNRGNEQF
clone_size: few; v_call: TRBV12-3/TRBV12-4; cdr3_aa: ASSKGLAGGPSKWEQY
clone_size: many; v_call: TRBV20-1; cdr3_aa: SAKQAEQY
clone_size: few; v_call: TRBV27; cdr3_aa: ASSNRRKETQY
clone_size: .; v_call: TRBV7-2; cdr3_aa: ASSRGSGLVETQY
clone_size: many; v_call: TRBV29-1; cdr3_aa: SVVGYEQY
clone_size: .; v_call: TRBV3-1; cdr3_aa: ASSQVESGHSYEQY
clone_size: .; v_call: TRBV5-1; cdr3_aa: ASSLEGGRRIADTQY
clone_size: few; v_call: TRBV6-1; cdr3_aa: ASSPGTTVGYT
clone_size: many; v_call: TRBV30; cdr3_aa: AWGGPGLGRFEQF
clone_size: few; v_call: TRBV20-1; cdr3_aa: SASTTSYEQY
clone_size: once; v_call: TRBV28; cdr3_aa: ASRPPKGGSQH
clone_size: few; v_call: TRBV7-9; cdr3_aa: ASSQSLANEQF